These T cell receptor beta chains were read from a single sample in a study of cytomegalovirus exposure and HLA in healthy donors. TCRdb's table, derived via immunoSEQ multiplex PCR, lists solely in-frame clones and lacks some. Its table lists 55,000 to 85,000 clones. The specimen was PBMCs. The receptor set was obtained from a woman younger than 45 in good health and CMV-seronegative. CDR3s include the opening cysteine and the closing phenylalanine or tryptophan. The D gene is left open where the match is weak.

d_call j_call v_call cdr3_nt cdr3_aa
NA TRBJ2-7 TRBV14 TGTGCCAGCAGCCAAGGCGGGAAACCTCCCTACGAGCAGTACTTC CASSQGGKPPYEQYF
TRBD1 TRBJ2-7 TRBV5-5 TGTGCCAGCAGCCTGTGGGACAGGGGGCCAGACGAGCAGTACTTC CASSLWDRGPDEQYF
NA TRBJ1-2 TRBV19 TGTGCCAGTAGTCCCCCGGGAGGGGGGAATGGCTACACCTTC CASSPPGGGNGYTF
NA TRBJ1-1 TRBV18 TGTGCCAGCTCACCCGGGGTGGGTAGCAACACTGAAGCTTTCTTT CASSPGVGSNTEAFF
TRBD1 TRBJ2-7 TRBV29-1 TGCAGCGTTAGACAGGGACCCTACGAGCAGTACTTC CSVRQGPYEQYF
TRBD2 TRBJ2-4 TRBV6-5 TGTGCCAGCAGTTACCAACGCGGGGGGTCCAAAAACATTCAGTACTTC CASSYQRGGSKNIQYF
TRBD2 TRBJ2-1 TRBV6-4 TGTGCCAGCAGTGACTCGACTAGCGGCTACAATGAGCAGTTCTTC CASSDSTSGYNEQFF
NA TRBJ1-2 TRBV6-5 TGTGCCAGCAGTTACTCTACAGGGTTCAGGAACTATGGCTACACCTTC CASSYSTGFRNYGYTF
TRBD1 TRBJ1-1 TRBV30 TGTGCCTGGAGGGGACAGGGATACACTGAAGCTTTCTTT CAWRGQGYTEAFF
NA TRBJ2-7 TRBV7-6 TGTGCCAGCAGCCCCGACAGTGAACCCTACGAGCAGTACTTC CASSPDSEPYEQYF
NA TRBJ2-5 TRBV5-1 TGCGCCAGCAGCTCGGCTTGGGGGCCTGGAGAGACCCAGTACTTC CASSSAWGPGETQYF
NA TRBJ2-7 TRBV7-3 TGTGCCAGCAGCTTAACCCCAATACATTCGGGAACCTACGAGCAGTACTTC CASSLTPIHSGTYEQYF
NA TRBJ1-5 TRBV11-2 TGTGCCAGCAGCCCCGTCCGGGGGGTCAGCAATCAGCCCCAGCATTTT CASSPVRGVSNQPQHF
TRBD1 TRBJ1-6 TRBV2 TGTGCCAGCACCCTTTTGGTTGGACAGGGAGTGTCCTATAATTCACCCCTCCACTTT CASTLLVGQGVSYNSPLHF
NA TRBJ2-2 TRBV6-4 TGTGCCAGCAGTGAGAGCACCGGGGAGCTGTTTTTT CASSESTGELFF
TRBD1 TRBJ1-5 TRBV6-4 TGTGCCAGCCGCCCGGACAGGGTAAGTCAGCCCCAGCATTTT CASRPDRVSQPQHF
NA TRBJ1-1 TRBV10-3 TGTGCCATCAGTGATACCGCATTGGCAGCTTTCTTT CAISDTALAAFF